A selection of T cell receptor beta chains follows, all from one sample in a study of T cell responses to AZD1222 COVID-19 vaccine. Sequenced by immunoSEQ multiplex PCR; TCRdb stores in-frame clones only, minus some. This table holds 150,000 to 200,000 clones, over 90% found once. Sequenced here: peripheral blood, sampled on day 0 of AZD1222 vaccination. All receptors come from an adult in good health. Both conserved end residues are part of each CDR3. The order of the fields is D gene, CDR3 length, V gene, clone size, J gene, CDR3 protein, CDR3 DNA. A D gene is named only where the DNA matches it firmly. A clone size is listed for some rows: how often the clone was seen (once, few, many), or a class if it is expanded.

d_gene: TRBD2
len: 15
v_gene: TRBV10-2
abundance: -
j_gene: TRBJ2-5
CDR3aa: CASKPRAGSQETQYF
CDR3nt: TGCGCCAGCAAACCCCGAGCGGGGTCCCAAGAGACCCAGTACTTC

d_gene: TRBD2
len: 14
v_gene: TRBV9
abundance: -
j_gene: TRBJ2-1
CDR3aa: CASSVIGGANEQFF
CDR3nt: TGTGCCAGCAGCGTAATCGGGGGGGCCAATGAGCAGTTCTTC

d_gene: -
len: 15
v_gene: TRBV24-1
abundance: -
j_gene: TRBJ1-4
CDR3aa: CATSAGLATNEKLFF
CDR3nt: TGTGCCACCAGTGCAGGACTTGCAACTAATGAAAAACTGTTTTTT

d_gene: TRBD2
len: 17
v_gene: TRBV7-9
abundance: -
j_gene: TRBJ2-5
CDR3aa: CASSGPASGRAQETQYF
CDR3nt: TGTGCCAGCAGCGGACCAGCGAGCGGGAGGGCCCAAGAGACCCAGTACTTC

d_gene: TRBD1
len: 16
v_gene: TRBV4-2
abundance: -
j_gene: TRBJ1-2
CDR3aa: CASSQDPQGAGYGYTF
CDR3nt: TGTGCCAGCAGCCAAGATCCCCAGGGGGCCGGCTATGGCTACACCTTC

d_gene: -
len: 13
v_gene: TRBV2
abundance: -
j_gene: TRBJ1-6
CDR3aa: CASNRGAYSPLHF
CDR3nt: TGTGCCAGCAACCGGGGGGCCTATTCCCCCCTCCACTTT

d_gene: TRBD2
len: 17
v_gene: TRBV7-6
abundance: -
j_gene: TRBJ2-3
CDR3aa: CASSFTSGGLESHTQYF
CDR3nt: TGTGCCAGCAGCTTTACTAGCGGGGGGCTCGAAAGCCATACGCAGTATTTT

d_gene: -
len: 14
v_gene: TRBV7-6
abundance: -
j_gene: TRBJ2-7
CDR3aa: CASSSGIEAYEQYF
CDR3nt: TGTGCCAGCAGCTCGGGCATCGAAGCCTACGAGCAGTACTTC

d_gene: -
len: 14
v_gene: TRBV18
abundance: -
j_gene: TRBJ1-1
CDR3aa: CASSTVTQRTEAFF
CDR3nt: TGTGCCAGCTCAACGGTCACGCAGCGGACTGAAGCTTTCTTT

d_gene: -
len: 12
v_gene: TRBV27
abundance: -
j_gene: TRBJ1-2
CDR3aa: CASSLQGYGYTF
CDR3nt: TGTGCCAGCAGTTTACAAGGCTATGGCTACACCTTC

d_gene: TRBD1
len: 15
v_gene: TRBV2
abundance: -
j_gene: TRBJ2-5
CDR3aa: CASRETQGAYETQYF
CDR3nt: TGTGCCAGCAGGGAGACCCAGGGGGCGTATGAGACCCAGTACTTC

d_gene: -
len: 12
v_gene: TRBV12-5
abundance: -
j_gene: TRBJ1-2
CDR3aa: CASHLANYGYTF
CDR3nt: TGTGCTAGCCACTTAGCTAACTATGGCTACACCTTC

d_gene: TRBD2
len: 16
v_gene: TRBV19
abundance: -
j_gene: TRBJ2-1
CDR3aa: CASSIDLVVAGREQFF
CDR3nt: TGTGCCAGTAGTATAGATCTGGTTGTAGCGGGAAGAGAGCAGTTCTTC

d_gene: -
len: 16
v_gene: TRBV5-1
abundance: -
j_gene: TRBJ2-7
CDR3aa: CASSSGARQVLHEQYF
CDR3nt: TGCGCCAGCAGCTCAGGGGCGAGGCAGGTCCTGCACGAGCAGTACTTC

d_gene: TRBD1
len: 17
v_gene: TRBV11-2
abundance: -
j_gene: TRBJ1-1
CDR3aa: CASSLDRWRPGTDEAFF
CDR3nt: TGTGCCAGCAGCTTAGATCGTTGGCGCCCCGGGACAGATGAAGCTTTCTTT

d_gene: -
len: 11
v_gene: TRBV20-1
abundance: -
j_gene: TRBJ2-5
CDR3aa: CSARVGQTQYF
CDR3nt: TGCAGTGCTAGGGTGGGCCAAACCCAGTACTTC

d_gene: -
len: 14
v_gene: TRBV20-1
abundance: -
j_gene: TRBJ1-2
CDR3aa: CSASRTEPNYGYTF
CDR3nt: TGCAGTGCTAGTCGGACGGAACCTAACTATGGCTACACCTTC

d_gene: -
len: 13
v_gene: TRBV19
abundance: -
j_gene: TRBJ1-2
CDR3aa: CASSIGTNYGYTF
CDR3nt: TGTGCCAGTAGTATAGGTACTAACTATGGCTACACCTTC

d_gene: -
len: 16
v_gene: TRBV19
abundance: -
j_gene: TRBJ1-2
CDR3aa: CASSTLEDLANYGYTF
CDR3nt: TGTGCCAGTAGTACCCTCGAAGACTTAGCTAACTATGGCTACACCTTC

d_gene: -
len: 13
v_gene: TRBV27
abundance: -
j_gene: TRBJ1-2
CDR3aa: CASSLRQNYGYTF
CDR3nt: TGTGCCAGCAGTTTACGGCAGAACTATGGCTACACCTTC

d_gene: -
len: 14
v_gene: TRBV5-1
abundance: once
j_gene: TRBJ1-1
CDR3aa: CASSLGPANTEAFF
CDR3nt: TGCGCCAGCAGCTTGGGCCCCGCGAACACTGAAGCTTTCTTT

d_gene: TRBD1
len: 15
v_gene: TRBV6-1
abundance: -
j_gene: TRBJ1-6
CDR3aa: CASSDAGQSDSPLHF
CDR3nt: TGTGCCAGCAGTGATGCGGGACAGTCTGATTCACCCCTCCACTTT

d_gene: TRBD2
len: 14
v_gene: TRBV29-1
abundance: -
j_gene: TRBJ2-4
CDR3aa: CSVEDLAGENIQYF
CDR3nt: TGCAGCGTTGAAGATCTAGCGGGAGAAAACATTCAGTACTTC

d_gene: -
len: 15
v_gene: TRBV4-1
abundance: -
j_gene: TRBJ2-5
CDR3aa: CASSQVSGGQETQYF
CDR3nt: TGCGCCAGCAGCCAAGTATCTGGGGGGCAAGAGACCCAGTACTTC

d_gene: -
len: 13
v_gene: TRBV9
abundance: -
j_gene: TRBJ1-5
CDR3aa: CASSLGSHQPQHF
CDR3nt: TGTGCCAGCTCCTTAGGATCCCATCAGCCCCAGCATTTT

d_gene: TRBD1
len: 15
v_gene: TRBV15
abundance: -
j_gene: TRBJ1-5
CDR3aa: CATSRDKGGRQPQHF
CDR3nt: TGTGCCACCAGCAGAGATAAAGGGGGCAGACAGCCCCAGCATTTT

d_gene: TRBD1
len: 13
v_gene: TRBV7-9
abundance: -
j_gene: TRBJ1-1
CDR3aa: CASSFAGGAEAFF
CDR3nt: TGTGCCAGCAGCTTTGCAGGGGGCGCTGAAGCTTTCTTT

d_gene: -
len: 13
v_gene: TRBV6-4
abundance: once
j_gene: TRBJ2-1
CDR3aa: CASSDGANNEQFF
CDR3nt: TGTGCCAGCAGTGACGGGGCGAACAATGAGCAGTTCTTC